These 30 T cell receptor beta chains came from one sample sequenced in a study of blood T cell repertoires in COVID-19. Profiled with immunoSEQ multiplex PCR; TCRdb holds only in-frame clones, not every one. This sample yields 150,000 to 250,000 clones, of which 75% to 85% are seen a single time; approximately 5.9% belongs to the top ten. The sequencing input was peripheral blood. Receptors originate from a woman between 35 and 50 years old with COVID-19, enrolled during active disease.

V usage is TRBV6-5 and J usage is TRBJ1-3; D gene ambiguous. The germline V gene has CDR1 MNHEY and CDR2 SVGAGI. The CDR3 has 15 amino acids. The ends were cut back, 2 bases at V and 0 bases at J, with 8 bases in the middle. In DNA form, the CDR3 reads TGTGCCAGCAGTTACGACGGGTACTCTGGAAACACCATATATTTT. Translation: CASSYDGYSGNTIYF.

The chain combines TRBV24-1 with TRBJ2-3, with 8 bases matching TRBD1. Per the germline V gene, CDR1 is KGHDR and CDR2 is SFDVKD. This CDR3 has 15 residues. J was trimmed by 0 bases and V by 5 bases; bases with no gene match: 3. The CDR3 region has the DNA TGTGCCACCAGTGGAGGGACAGGTAGCACAGATACGCAGTATTTT. Translation gives CATSGGTGSTDTQYF.

The count of this clone is one. The chain has TRBV18 and TRBJ2-5; 12 bases are a match to TRBD2. V gave up 0 bases and J gave up 2 bases; unmatched junction bases: 4. Germline loops: CDR1 KGHSH, CDR2 LQKENI. CDR3 size: 17 residues. Here the CDR3 DNA reads TGTGCCAGCTCACCACCCCCTAGCGGGGGGGCACAAGAGACCCAGTACTTC. Its translation is CASSPPPSGGAQETQYF.

The chain carries TRBV7-2 and TRBJ2-3; 7 bases map to TRBD1. The V and J ends lost 5 bases and 10 bases, in that order; junction bases with no gene match: 6. The CDR3 is made up of 12 amino acids. Looked up from germline, CDR1 is SGHTA and CDR2 is FQGNSA. The CDR3 spells CASSPRQGSQYF. CDR3 in DNA: TGTGCCAGCAGCCCCAGACAGGGCTCGCAGTATTTT.

The J gene is TRBJ1-2, the V gene TRBV5-4; the match to TRBD1 covers 10 bases. Unmatched junction bases numbered 11, after V lost 4 bases and J lost 8 bases. Looked up from germline, CDR1 is SGHNT and CDR2 is YYREEE (reference sequence). This CDR3 contains 15 residues. The chain's CDR3 is CASSRLGQGVEGYTF. CDR3 in DNA: TGTGCCAGCAGCCGGCTCGGACAGGGGGTGGAAGGCTACACCTTC.

The chain joins TRBV6-1 to TRBJ1-5; tentatively, D is TRBD1 (5 bases). The CDR3 has 15 amino acids. Trimming stripped 1 base from V and 11 bases from J, with 18 bases between. Germline-derived CDR1 and CDR2 are MNHNS and SASEGT. In nucleotides, the CDR3 is TGTGCCAGCAGTGAAGACGGCAGGGCTGTAGTAGCCCAGCATTTT. This encodes CASSEDGRAVVAQHF.

V is TRBV5-1 and J is TRBJ2-1, with 15 bases identical to TRBD2. Germline V lookup: CDR1 SGHRS, CDR2 YFSETQ. The CDR3 is made up of 19 amino acids. With 4 bases clipped from V and 10 bases from J, the junction kept 18 bases outside the gene matches. This CDR3 reads CASSTGLAGGLFPGNEQFF. CDR3 coding DNA: TGCGCCAGCAGCACAGGACTAGCGGGAGGGCTTTTCCCCGGGAACGAGCAGTTCTTC.

The V and J genes are TRBV15 and TRBJ1-4; TRBD1 aligns across 8 bases. Trimming took 4 bases from V and 7 from J; bases not matched to a gene: 8. The V gene's germline CDR1 is LNHNV and CDR2 YYDKDF (reference sequence). There are 15 residues in the CDR3. The CDR3 region is CATSMDRVVIEKLFF. In nucleotides, the CDR3 is TGTGCCACCAGCATGGACAGGGTAGTAATTGAAAAACTGTTTTTT.

The chain uses TRBV30 and TRBJ1-4, with 8 bases fitting TRBD1. CDR3 length equals 16 residues. CDR1 GTSNPN and CDR2 SVGIG come from the germline V gene (reference sequence). Trimming removed 4 bases from V and 6 bases from J; junction bases left unmatched: 13. CDR3 protein: CAWTPLPGGADEKLFF. The DNA for the CDR3 is TGTGCCTGGACCCCGCTCCCAGGGGGCGCCGATGAAAAACTGTTTTTT. The entire variable domain, with the rest obtained from reference TRBV30 and TRBJ1-4, is as follows: SQTIHQWPATLVQPVGSPLSLECTVEGTSNPNLYWYRQAAGRGLQLLFYSVGIGQISSEVPQNLSASRPQDRQFILSSKKLLLSDSGFYLCAWTPLPGGADEKLFFGSGTQLSVL.

This clone appeared a few times. This rearrangement joins TRBV19 to TRBJ1-1; no reliable D call. Germline CDR1 LNHDA, CDR2 SQIVND (reference sequence). The CDR3 has 13 amino acids. Trimming removed 4 bases from V and 0 bases from J, with 6 bases in between. This chain's CDR3 is CASSRTLNTEAFF. The CDR3 DNA reads TGTGCCAGTAGTAGAACACTGAACACTGAAGCTTTCTTT.

This clone was seen only a few times. The chain links TRBV14 to TRBJ1-2; no definite D call. Germline CDR1 is SGHDN and CDR2 is FVKESK. The CDR3 has 17 amino acids. V was trimmed by 0 bases and J by 0 bases, leaving 14 bases between them. The CDR3 spells CASSQESMEEANYGYTF. The CDR3 nucleotides are TGTGCCAGCAGCCAAGAATCTATGGAGGAGGCTAACTATGGCTACACCTTC.

The rearrangement uses TRBV4-1 and TRBJ1-5, with 7 bases fitting TRBD1. V lost 0 bases, J lost 2 bases, and 7 bases stayed unmatched. The CDR3 runs 17 residues. CDR1 and CDR2 from the germline V gene are MGHRA and YSYEKL. CDR3 DNA sequence: TGCGCCAGCAGCCAAGATAAAACGGACAGGCGCAATCAGCCCCAGCATTTT. Translated, it gives CASSQDKTDRRNQPQHF.

This chain uses TRBV27 with TRBJ1-5; D remains ambiguous. CDR3 length: 13 amino acids. The germline CDR1 and CDR2 sequences are MNHEY and SMNVEV (reference sequence). V lost 5 bases to trimming and J lost 6 bases, with 11 bases between them. The CDR3 sequence is CASSLREGQPQHF. The CDR3 DNA sequence: TGTGCCAGCAGTCTTAGGGAGGGTCAGCCCCAGCATTTT.

This clone was counted a few times. This chain joins TRBV5-1 and TRBJ2-7; 10 positions agree with TRBD2. Per the germline V gene, CDR1 is SGHRS and CDR2 is YFSETQ. The CDR3 totals 16 residues. Trimming cost V 0 bases and J 5 bases; bases outside gene matches: 8. The CDR3 sequence: CASSLELASGSHEQYF. CDR3 in DNA: TGCGCCAGCAGCTTGGAGCTCGCTAGCGGGAGCCACGAGCAGTACTTC.

The V and J genes are TRBV2 and TRBJ2-1; 8 positions match TRBD2. This CDR3 region has 15 residues. From germline, CDR1 is SNHLY and CDR2 FYNNEI. Losses at the gene ends were 5 bases for V and 4 bases for J; bases not matched to a gene: 7. The CDR3 sequence: CASSTAGGSYNEQFF. CDR3 DNA sequence: TGTGCCAGCAGTACCGCGGGGGGCTCTTACAATGAGCAGTTCTTC.

This chain joins TRBV3-1 (or the pseudogene TRBV3-2) and TRBJ1-2; D not certain. Per the germline V gene, CDR1 is LGHDT and CDR2 is YNNKEL (reference sequence). The CDR3 consists of 13 residues. Between the trimmed V and J ends, which lost 4 bases and 6 bases, there was a span of 12 bases. CDR3 sequence reads: CASSRVNSDGYTF. In DNA form, the CDR3 reads TGTGCCAGCAGCCGCGTTAATTCTGATGGCTACACCTTC.

The chain is built from TRBV19 and TRBJ2-7; D ambiguous. Trimming took 3 bases from V and 2 from J, leaving 8 bases between them. The germline V gene has CDR1 LNHDA and CDR2 SQIVND (reference sequence). The CDR3 totals 13 residues. The CDR3 spells CASSIGSAYEQYF. Written as DNA, the CDR3 is TGTGCCAGTAGTATCGGCAGCGCCTACGAGCAGTACTTC.

To note about this clone: Other DNA sequences in this sample translate to the same CDR3. The chain combines TRBV7-3 with TRBJ2-1, with 8 bases aligning to TRBD2. Germline V gene data show CDR1 as SGHTA and CDR2 as FQGTGA. With 4 bases clipped from V and 0 bases from J, the junction kept 5 bases outside the gene matches. The CDR3 is 16 residues long. For the CDR3, the DNA is TGTGCCAGCAGCTCCATAGCGGGGAGCTCCTACAATGAGCAGTTCTTC. Translated: CASSSIAGSSYNEQFF.

The V call is TRBV19, the J call TRBJ1-2, with TRBD1 identical over 9 bases. From germline, CDR1 is LNHDA and CDR2 SQIVND (reference sequence). CDR3 length: 15 amino acids. J gave up 5 bases and V 3 bases, and 7 bases lay outside the gene matches. The chain's CDR3 is CASSIRDREAYGYTF. The CDR3 DNA follows: TGTGCCAGTAGTATTCGGGACAGGGAGGCTTATGGCTACACCTTC.

The chain links TRBV27 to TRBJ1-1; the match to TRBD1 covers 9 bases. Germline CDR1 and CDR2: MNHEY and SMNVEV (reference sequence). The length of the CDR3 is 14 residues. V shed 3 bases, J shed 4 bases, and the junction held 3 bases outside the gene matches. The CDR3 DNA reads as TGTGCCAGCAGTTTGGGACAGGGAGTCACTGAAGCTTTCTTT. Its translation: CASSLGQGVTEAFF.

This chain links TRBV30 with TRBJ2-1, with 7 bases fitting TRBD1. J gave up 3 bases and V 2 bases, and 7 bases lay outside the gene matches. The CDR3 has 15 residues. Germline V gene lookup returns CDR1 GTSNPN and CDR2 SVGIG (reference sequence). Written as DNA, the CDR3 is TGTGCCTGGAGTTTCCGACAGGGACACTACAATGAGCAGTTCTTC. It specifies CAWSFRQGHYNEQFF.

The chain links TRBV10-1 to TRBJ2-1; D is perhaps TRBD2 (6 bases). In germline, CDR1 is WNHNN, CDR2 SYGVQD (reference sequence). The CDR3 is made up of 15 amino acids. The ends were cut back, 4 bases at V and 1 base at J, with 11 bases in the middle. In DNA, the CDR3 is TGCGCCAGCAGTGTTAGCGGAAAATCCTACAATGAGCAGTTCTTC. Its protein product is CASSVSGKSYNEQFF.

The rearrangement joins TRBV6-1 to TRBJ1-2, with TRBD1 matching over 8 bases. This CDR3 has 16 amino acids. Germline loops: CDR1 MNHNS, CDR2 SASEGT. V lost 2 bases and J lost 4; bases outside the gene matches: 9. CDR3 protein: CASSERTGRFVYGYTF. CDR3 coding DNA: TGTGCCAGCAGTGAAAGGACAGGGCGGTTTGTCTATGGCTACACCTTC.

This chain connects TRBV5-1 to TRBJ1-1; TRBD1 agrees at 11 bases. V shed 3 bases and J 5 bases; nucleotides not matched to a gene: 6. The germline CDR1 and CDR2 sequences are SGHRS and YFSETQ. This CDR3 has 15 amino acids. The chain's CDR3 is CASSSAGTGGTEAFF. CDR3 DNA: TGCGCCAGCAGCTCTGCCGGGACAGGGGGTACTGAAGCTTTCTTT.

For the CDR3, the DNA is TGCGCCAGCAGCTTGGTCGGTTCCATGAACACTGAAGCTTTCTTT. Its translation: CASSLVGSMNTEAFF. The rearrangement uses TRBV5-1 and TRBJ1-1; no firm D call. From germline, CDR1 is SGHRS and CDR2 YFSETQ. Trimming removed 0 bases from V and 0 bases from J, with 9 bases in between. The CDR3 totals 15 residues.

In nucleotides, the CDR3 is TGTGCCAGCAGCTTAGGGGGGACAGATTTGAGAACTGAAGCTTTCTTT. Its translation is CASSLGGTDLRTEAFF. V and J are TRBV7-2 and TRBJ1-1; 7 bases fit TRBD1. Germline loops: CDR1 SGHTA, CDR2 FQGNSA. This CDR3 has 16 residues. Germline trimming cut 1 base from V and 5 bases from J; bases unmatched to any gene: 10.

V gene TRBV5-1 combines with J gene TRBJ1-1; D gene uncertain. Germline V gene lookup returns CDR1 SGHRS and CDR2 YFSETQ. V was trimmed by 1 base and J by 0 bases, leaving 7 bases between them. CDR3 length: 14 residues. The CDR3 protein is CASSLSVLNTEAFF. The DNA of the CDR3 is TGCGCCAGCAGCTTGTCGGTCCTGAACACTGAAGCTTTCTTT.

The V gene is TRBV11-2, the J gene TRBJ1-6; D call uncertain. Germline V gene data show CDR1 as SGHAT and CDR2 as FQNNGV. The CDR3 is 14 residues long. V shed 4 bases and J shed 7 bases, with 11 bases lying between them. This chain's CDR3 is CASSSPGENSPLHF. DNA of the CDR3: TGTGCCAGCAGCTCTCCCGGTGAGAATTCACCCCTCCACTTT.

The J gene is TRBJ1-2, the V gene TRBV20-1; 7 bases agree with TRBD1. This CDR3 has 14 residues. The J segment lost 8 bases and the V segment lost 3 bases, leaving 12 bases of the junction unmatched. Germline V gene sequence: CDR1 DFQATT, CDR2 SNEGSKA (reference sequence). The CDR3 sequence is CSASSGTEIRGYTF. The CDR3 bases are TGCAGTGCTAGTTCCGGGACAGAAATTCGGGGCTACACCTTC.

The rearrangement links TRBV4-2 to TRBJ2-2; 7 bases are a match to TRBD2. V lost 4 bases, J lost 7 bases, and 6 bases stayed unmatched. Germline-derived CDR1 and CDR2 are LGHNA and YNFKEQ. The CDR3 runs 14 residues. CDR3 residues: CASSPLREDGELFF. DNA for the CDR3: TGTGCCAGCAGCCCTCTCCGGGAGGACGGGGAGCTGTTTTTT.